These 26 T cell receptor beta chains originate from one sample sequenced in a study of blood T cell repertoires in COVID-19. The assay was immunoSEQ multiplex PCR, and TCRdb's table has in-frame clones only and misses some. The sample includes 40,000 to 55,000 clones, 80% to 90% of them seen just once. The sample consisted of peripheral blood. These TCRs come from a man between 65 and 85 years old with active COVID-19.

The V call is TRBV11-2, the J call TRBJ1-3, with 7 bases that match TRBD1. The V and J ends lost 5 bases and 0 bases, in that order; junction bases with no gene match: 7. CDR3 length equals 16 residues. Germline V lookup: CDR1 SGHAT, CDR2 FQNNGV. Here the CDR3 reads CASSVTRGSSGNTIYF. CDR3 coding DNA: TGTGCCAGCAGCGTAACCAGGGGGAGCTCTGGAAACACCATATATTTT.

This clone came up a few times. The chain combines TRBV7-2 with TRBJ2-7, with D possibly matching TRBD1 (6 bases). Germline values: CDR1 SGHTA, CDR2 FQGNSA. The V and J ends lost 7 bases and 2 bases respectively, with 15 bases between them. This CDR3 is 14 amino acids long. CDR3 protein: CASIDRPGPYEQYF. CDR3 bases: TGTGCCAGCATCGACAGGCCGGGGCCCTACGAGCAGTACTTC.

The V and J genes are TRBV27 and TRBJ1-2, with D hard to call. This CDR3 contains 11 residues. Germline V gives CDR1 MNHEY, CDR2 SMNVEV (reference sequence). V was pared by 10 bases and J by 3 bases, with 9 bases between. The CDR3 sequence: CATGEDYGYTF. As DNA, the CDR3 is TGTGCCACCGGGGAGGACTATGGCTACACCTTC.

The rearrangement uses TRBV18 and TRBJ2-2; tentative D call: TRBD1 (7 bases). The CDR3 length is 15 residues. The germline V gene encodes CDR1 KGHSH and CDR2 LQKENI. Trimming shortened V by 4 bases and J by 6 bases, and 15 bases separated the two germline ends. DNA of the CDR3: TGTGCCAGCTCACAAGGACAGGAGGGGCCCGGGGAGCTGTTTTTT. This codes for CASSQGQEGPGELFF.

The chain has TRBV5-1 and TRBJ1-4, with D possibly TRBD1 on 6 matching bases. CDR3 length equals 15 residues. V lost 1 base and J 3 bases, leaving 10 bases between the germline ends. Germline V gives CDR1 SGHRS, CDR2 YFSETQ. CDR3 loop: CASSLSPGANEKLFF. In DNA form, the CDR3 reads TGCGCCAGCAGCTTGAGTCCAGGGGCTAATGAAAAACTGTTTTTT.

This clone showed up just once. This chain uses TRBV11-3 with TRBJ2-3, with D unresolved. The germline V gene has CDR1 SGHNT and CDR2 YENEEA. Trimming left V 1 base short and J 0 bases short, with 11 bases between. CDR3 length: 16 amino acids. This CDR3 reads CASSLGSQTSTDTQYF. In DNA form, the CDR3 reads TGTGCCAGCAGCTTAGGAAGCCAGACTAGCACAGATACGCAGTATTTT. Full variable domain (outside the CDR3, taken from reference TRBV11-3 and TRBJ2-3): EAGVVQSPRYKIIEKKQPVAFWCNPISGHNTLYWYLQNLGQGPELLIRYENEEAVDDSQLPKDRFSAERLKGVDSTLKIQPAELGDSAVYLCASSLGSQTSTDTQYFGPGTRLTVL.

The gene calls are TRBV5-5 and TRBJ2-2; tentatively, D is TRBD2 (7 bases). The V gene lost 2 bases and the J gene lost 6 bases, with 14 bases spanning the gap. CDR1 is SGHKS and CDR2 is YYEKEE in the germline V gene (reference sequence). This CDR3 comprises 15 residues. The CDR3 nucleotides are TGTGCCAGCAGCTTAGGGGGGGCCCTAGCCGGGGAGCTGTTTTTT. Its translation is CASSLGGALAGELFF.

The chain combines TRBV5-1 with TRBJ1-5; D is undetermined. Germline assignment: CDR1 SGHRS and CDR2 YFSETQ. The CDR3 spans 15 residues. V lost 0 bases and J lost 1, with 8 bases in between. The CDR3 bases are TGCGCCAGCAGCTTGGGTCCAGAAAGCAATCAGCCCCAGCATTTT. Translating gives CASSLGPESNQPQHF.

The chain couples TRBV21-1 to TRBJ2-7; TRBD1, the table's D call, lacks a check against the DNA. TRBV21-1 is noted as a pseudogene. The CDR3 length is 12 residues. The CDR3 loop is CATPTVRYEQYF. CDR3 coding DNA: TGTGCCACTCCGACAGTACGGTACGAGCAGTACTTC.

The rearrangement links TRBV11-2 to TRBJ1-1, with D possibly being TRBD1 (5 bases). Trimming took off 5 bases at V and 2 bases at J, with 9 bases between the two ends. CDR3 length equals 13 residues. The germline CDR1 and CDR2 sequences are SGHAT and FQNNGV. The CDR3, as DNA: TGTGCCAGCAGCGGGGGGAGAAACACTGAAGCTTTCTTT. As protein: CASSGGRNTEAFF.

The chain has TRBV7-2 and TRBJ1-6; no clear D gene. Germline V gene sequence: CDR1 SGHTA, CDR2 FQGNSA. Trimming removed 2 bases at V and 7 bases at J, with 15 bases between. The CDR3 runs 16 residues. The CDR3 spells CASSLFSGFGNSPLHF. CDR3 bases: TGTGCCAGCAGCTTATTTTCGGGGTTTGGCAATTCACCCCTCCACTTT.

The gene calls are TRBV6-5 and TRBJ2-1, with D perhaps TRBD1 (6 bases). This CDR3 is built from 13 residues. V was pared by 6 bases and J by 3 bases, with 9 bases between. The germline gives CDR1 MNHEY, CDR2 SVGAGI. CDR3 sequence: CASRRTDYNEQFF. For the CDR3, the DNA is TGTGCCAGCAGACGGACAGACTACAATGAGCAGTTCTTC.

This clone was seen only a few times. The chain uses TRBV6-2 or TRBV6-3 and TRBJ1-3, with TRBD1 matching 9 bases. Germline V CDR1 and CDR2: MNHEY, SVGEGT. V shed 5 bases, J shed 3 bases, and the junction held 11 bases outside the gene matches. The CDR3 covers 17 residues. The CDR3: CASSNRDRVSFGNTIYF. For the CDR3, the DNA is TGTGCCAGCAGTAACCGGGACAGGGTCTCCTTTGGAAACACCATATATTTT.

CDR3 region: CASSPLIDSSTDTQYF. DNA of the CDR3: TGTGCCAGCAGCCCCCTCATAGACTCTAGCACAGATACGCAGTATTTT. The chain uses TRBV3-1 (or the pseudogene TRBV3-2) and TRBJ2-3, with D uncertain. V gave up 4 bases and J gave up 0 bases, with 14 bases separating them. From germline, CDR1 is LGHDT and CDR2 YNNKEL (reference sequence). The CDR3 totals 16 residues.

The chain combines TRBV6-4 with TRBJ2-3; 8 nucleotides agree with TRBD2. Germline-derived CDR1 and CDR2 are MRHNA and SNTAGT. Losses at the gene ends were 8 bases for V and 0 bases for J; bases not matched to a gene: 4. This CDR3 comprises 14 residues. Here the CDR3 reads CASSAGVSTDTQYF. The CDR3 coding sequence is TGTGCCAGCTCAGCGGGGGTCAGCACAGATACGCAGTATTTT.

V gene TRBV28 combines with J gene TRBJ1-3; 7 bases align to TRBD1. Unmatched junction bases numbered 0, after V lost 3 bases and J lost 1 base. The CDR3 runs 14 residues. The germline CDR1 and CDR2 sequences are MDHEN and SYDVKM. The CDR3 nucleotides are TGTGCCAGCAGTTTGACAGGGTCTGGAAACACCATATATTTT. This translates into CASSLTGSGNTIYF.

V and J are TRBV9 and TRBJ2-7; D ambiguous. The CDR3 spans 15 residues. Germline CDR1 and CDR2: SGDLS and YYNGEE. V was clipped by 3 bases and J by 5 bases, with 18 bases between them. CDR3 DNA: TGTGCCAGCAGCGCCCCAGGTGGGCCTCTCCACGAGCAGTACTTC. Its translation: CASSAPGGPLHEQYF. The whole variable domain, remainder taken from reference TRBV9 and TRBJ2-7, is DSGVTQTPKHLITATGQRVTLRCSPRSGDLSVYWYQQSLDQGLQFLIQYYNGEERAKGNILERFSAQQFPDLHSELNLSSLELGDSALYFCASSAPGGPLHEQYFGPGTRLTVT.

The chain uses TRBV28 and TRBJ2-7; D is ambiguous. V was shortened by 2 bases and J by 1 base, with 9 bases between the two germline ends. Germline CDR1 reads MDHEN; CDR2 reads SYDVKM. This CDR3 is 14 amino acids long. CDR3 loop: CASSLTGSSYEQYF. CDR3 sequence (DNA): TGTGCCAGCAGTTTAACGGGTTCGTCCTACGAGCAGTACTTC.

The V call is TRBV6-1, the J call TRBJ2-5; D might be TRBD1 (6 bases). V lost 3 bases and J lost 4, with 12 bases in between. The CDR3 is 14 amino acids. Per the germline V gene, CDR1 is MNHNS and CDR2 is SASEGT. The CDR3 DNA reads TGTGCCAGCAGTGACCAGGGGCGCAGAGAGACCCAGTACTTC. This codes for CASSDQGRRETQYF.

The chain couples TRBV5-1 to TRBJ1-1; D may be TRBD1 (6 bases). Germline V gene sequence: CDR1 SGHRS, CDR2 YFSETQ. The V and J ends lost 2 bases and 1 base respectively, with 12 bases between them. This CDR3 is built from 15 residues. The chain's CDR3 is CASSLVQGQNTEAFF. The CDR3 nucleotides read TGCGCCAGCAGCTTAGTCCAGGGGCAGAACACTGAAGCTTTCTTT.

There are a few counts of this clone. The V call is TRBV2, the J call TRBJ1-6; 8 bases fit TRBD1. This CDR3 region has 13 residues. Germline V lookup: CDR1 SNHLY, CDR2 FYNNEI. V shed 6 bases, J shed 9 bases, and the junction held 4 bases outside the gene matches. The CDR3 reads CASRGQGGSPLHF. The DNA of the CDR3 is TGTGCCAGCAGAGGACAGGGAGGTTCACCCCTCCACTTT.

The gene calls are TRBV7-8 and TRBJ2-5; 12 nucleotides align to TRBD2. Germline CDR1 is SGHVS and CDR2 is FQNEAQ. After removal of 1 base from V and 2 bases from J, the junction contained 11 bases not matched to a gene. The CDR3 spans 19 residues. The CDR3 DNA reads as TGTGCCAGCAGCTTAGATCCTAGCGGGGGGGCAGACCCTCAAGAGACCCAGTACTTC. Its translation: CASSLDPSGGADPQETQYF.

CDR3 nucleotides: TGTGCCAGCAGTTCCCCCCCTATCAATGAGCAGTTCTTC. It codes for CASSSPPINEQFF. J is TRBJ2-1 and V is TRBV27; D gene uncertain. The V end was cut by 4 bases, the J end by 6 bases, with 10 bases between. The CDR3 extends over 13 amino acids. CDR1 MNHEY and CDR2 SMNVEV come from the germline V gene (reference sequence).

The DNA of the CDR3 is TGCGCCAGCAGCCTCGGGACTAGCGGGGATTACGAGCAGTACTTC. It encodes CASSLGTSGDYEQYF. J is TRBJ2-7 and V is TRBV4-3; 13 bases align to TRBD2. Germline values: CDR1 LGHNA, CDR2 YSLEER. Trimming took 4 bases from V and 4 from J; bases not matched to a gene: 4. CDR3 length: 15 amino acids.

DNA of the CDR3: TGTGCCAGCAGTCGTACAGGGACCGGGGAGCAGTACTTC. Translating gives CASSRTGTGEQYF. The chain combines TRBV6-5 with TRBJ2-7; tentatively, D is TRBD1 (6 bases). The CDR3 covers 13 residues. Trimming stripped 5 bases from V and 7 bases from J, with 15 bases between. CDR1 is MNHEY, CDR2 SVGAGI, per germline.

The chain is built from TRBV3-1 (or the pseudogene TRBV3-2) and TRBJ1-2; D not certain. CDR1 is LGHDT, CDR2 YNNKEL, per germline (reference sequence). The CDR3 has 12 amino acids. The germline V and J ends were trimmed by 5 bases and 6 bases, with 10 bases remaining between them. The CDR3 region has the DNA TGTGCCAGCAGCTTCTATCGGGATGGCTACACCTTC. Amino acids: CASSFYRDGYTF.